These 4 T cell receptor beta chains were sequenced from one sample in a study of cytomegalovirus exposure and HLA in healthy donors. The PCR had 60 Vbeta and 13 Jbeta primers. Profiling relied on immunoSEQ multiplex PCR, and the TCRdb table lists in-frame clones only, not all of them. Listed are 150,000 or so clones; 1.6% falls within the top ten. Sequences were obtained from PBMCs. Receptors originate from a woman between 45 and 65 years old in good health and CMV-seronegative.

V is TRBV5-1 and J is TRBJ2-5; D call uncertain. CDR1 and CDR2 from the germline V gene are SGHRS and YFSETQ. This CDR3 contains 12 residues. Deletions cut 2 bases from V and 0 bases from J, with 2 bases between. The CDR3 coding sequence is TGCGCCAGCAGCTTCGACCAAGAGACCCAGTACTTC. It codes for CASSFDQETQYF.

The chain is built from TRBV7-9 and TRBJ2-7, with D unclear. Looked up from germline, CDR1 is SEHNR and CDR2 is FQNEAQ (reference sequence). There are 13 residues in the CDR3. The V and J ends lost 3 bases and 0 bases respectively, with 6 bases between them. This CDR3 reads CASSFRNSYEQYF. In DNA, the CDR3 is TGTGCCAGCAGCTTCAGGAACTCCTACGAGCAGTACTTC.

V gene TRBV27 combines with J gene TRBJ2-1; 9 nucleotides align to TRBD2. CDR1 is MNHEY and CDR2 is SMNVEV in the germline V gene (reference sequence). The V and J ends lost 4 bases and 1 base, in that order; junction bases with no gene match: 5. This CDR3 spans 16 amino acids. The CDR3 DNA reads as TGTGCCAGCAGTTGGGAACTAGCGGGTTCCTACAATGAGCAGTTCTTC. As protein: CASSWELAGSYNEQFF.

The J gene is TRBJ2-1, the V gene TRBV11-2, with TRBD2 matching over 11 bases. V was pared by 1 base and J by 0 bases, with 8 bases of the junction left unmatched. This CDR3 has 19 amino acids. Looked up from germline, CDR1 is SGHAT and CDR2 is FQNNGV. The CDR3 sequence: CASSLGRTSGFLSYNEQFF. The CDR3 nucleotides are TGTGCCAGCAGCTTAGGGCGGACTAGCGGGTTCCTCTCCTACAATGAGCAGTTCTTC.